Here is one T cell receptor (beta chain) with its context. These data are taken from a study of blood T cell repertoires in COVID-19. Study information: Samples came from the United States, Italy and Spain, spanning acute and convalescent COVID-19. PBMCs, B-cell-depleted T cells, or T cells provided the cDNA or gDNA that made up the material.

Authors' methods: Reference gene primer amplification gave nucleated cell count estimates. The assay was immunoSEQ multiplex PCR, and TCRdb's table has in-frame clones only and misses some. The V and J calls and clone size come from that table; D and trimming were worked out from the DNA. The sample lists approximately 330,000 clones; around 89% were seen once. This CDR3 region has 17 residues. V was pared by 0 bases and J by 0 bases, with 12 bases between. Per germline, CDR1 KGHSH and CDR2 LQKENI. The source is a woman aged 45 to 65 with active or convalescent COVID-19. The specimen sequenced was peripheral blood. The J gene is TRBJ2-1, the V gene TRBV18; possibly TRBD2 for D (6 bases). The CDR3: CASSPPLRRGSYNEQFF. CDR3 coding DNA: TGTGCCAGCTCACCACCTTTAAGGAGGGGCTCCTACAATGAGCAGTTCTTC. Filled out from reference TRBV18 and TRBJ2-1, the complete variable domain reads NAGVMQNPRHLVRRRGQEARLRCSPMKGHSHVYWYRQLPEEGLKFMVYLQKENIIDESGMPKERFSAEFPKEGPSILRIQQVVRGDSAAYFCASSPPLRRGSYNEQFFGPGTRLTVL.